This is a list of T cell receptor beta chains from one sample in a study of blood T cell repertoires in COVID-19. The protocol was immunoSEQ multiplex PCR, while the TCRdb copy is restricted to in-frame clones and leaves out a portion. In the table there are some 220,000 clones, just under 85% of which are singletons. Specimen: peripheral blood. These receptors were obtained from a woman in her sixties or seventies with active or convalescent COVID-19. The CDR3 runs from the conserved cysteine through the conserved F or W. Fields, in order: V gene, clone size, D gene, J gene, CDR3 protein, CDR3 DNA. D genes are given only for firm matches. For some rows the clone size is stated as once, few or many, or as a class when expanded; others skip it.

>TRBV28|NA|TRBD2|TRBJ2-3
CASSPPGLAGSYTDTQYF
TGTGCCAGCAGTCCCCCCGGACTAGCGGGGAGCTACACAGATACGCAGTATTTT
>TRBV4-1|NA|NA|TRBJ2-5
CASSQEEDLGTQYF
TGCGCCAGCAGCCAAGAAGAGGATTTGGGGACCCAGTACTTC
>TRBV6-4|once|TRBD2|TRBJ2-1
CASSDGSGEYNEQFF
TGTGCCAGCAGTGACGGTAGCGGGGAATACAATGAGCAGTTCTTC
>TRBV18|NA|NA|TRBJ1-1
CASSPPNPGNTEAFF
TGTGCCAGCTCACCACCTAACCCGGGGAACACTGAAGCTTTCTTT
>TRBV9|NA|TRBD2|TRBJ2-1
CASSVVAGGPYNEQFF
TGTGCCAGCAGCGTAGTTGCGGGAGGGCCTTACAATGAGCAGTTCTTC
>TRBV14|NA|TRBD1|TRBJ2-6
CASSPSRDRALSGANVLTF
TGTGCCAGCAGCCCGTCCCGGGACAGGGCCCTCTCTGGGGCCAACGTCCTGACTTTC
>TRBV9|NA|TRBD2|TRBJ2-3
CASRASGGIGDTQYF
TGTGCCAGCAGGGCAAGCGGGGGGATTGGAGATACGCAGTATTTT
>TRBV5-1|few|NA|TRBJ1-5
CASSPQGNQPQHF
TGCGCCAGCAGCCCACAGGGCAATCAGCCCCAGCATTTT
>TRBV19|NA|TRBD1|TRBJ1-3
CASRPTGGSGNTIYF
TGTGCCAGTAGGCCAACAGGGGGAAGTGGAAACACCATATATTTT
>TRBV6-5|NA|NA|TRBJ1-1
CASSPRGGPNTEAFF
TGTGCCAGCAGCCCCCGCGGGGGGCCGAACACTGAAGCTTTCTTT
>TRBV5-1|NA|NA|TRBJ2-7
CASSLGSTGGYEQYF
TGCGCCAGCAGCTTGGGTTCGACAGGCGGCTACGAGCAGTACTTC
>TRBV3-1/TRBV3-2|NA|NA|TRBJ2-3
CASSQRPSSTDTQYF
TGTGCCAGCAGCCAACGCCCGAGCAGCACAGATACGCAGTATTTT
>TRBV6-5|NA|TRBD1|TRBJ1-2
CASSLDGQVNYGYTF
TGTGCCAGCAGTCTGGACGGACAGGTTAACTATGGCTACACCTTC
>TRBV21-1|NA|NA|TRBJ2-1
CASSTFNEQFF
TGTGCCAGCAGCACATTCAATGAGCAGTTCTTC
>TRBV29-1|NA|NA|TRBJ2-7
CSVVSPRYEQYF
TGCAGCGTTGTTAGCCCGCGATACGAGCAGTACTTC
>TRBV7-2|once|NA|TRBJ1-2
CASSLDGRAYGYTF
TGTGCCAGCAGCTTAGATGGGAGGGCCTATGGCTACACCTTC
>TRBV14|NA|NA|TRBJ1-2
CASSPQQGRGYTF
TGTGCCAGCAGCCCCCAACAGGGCCGGGGCTACACCTTC
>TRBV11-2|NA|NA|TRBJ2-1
CASSTKLGGVGPVDEQFF
TGTGCCAGCAGCACAAAATTAGGAGGGGTGGGGCCGGTCGATGAGCAGTTCTTC
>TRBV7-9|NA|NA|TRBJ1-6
CASRLERHNSPLHF
TGTGCCAGCAGGCTAGAGAGACATAATTCACCCCTCCACTTT
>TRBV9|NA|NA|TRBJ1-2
CASSPQGERGGYTF
TGTGCCAGCAGCCCCCAGGGTGAAAGAGGTGGCTACACCTTC
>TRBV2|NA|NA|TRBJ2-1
CASKGQSEQFF
TGTGCCAGCAAGGGACAATCTGAGCAGTTCTTC
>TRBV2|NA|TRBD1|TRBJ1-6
CASRTGSPSSPLHF
TGTGCCAGCAGGACAGGGAGTCCAAGTTCACCCCTCCACTTT
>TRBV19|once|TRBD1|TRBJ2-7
CASSAGTGFYEQYF
TGTGCCAGTTCCGCCGGGACAGGGTTCTACGAGCAGTACTTC
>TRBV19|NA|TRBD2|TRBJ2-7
CASSMGLAYEQYF
TGTGCCAGTAGTATGGGACTAGCCTACGAGCAGTACTTC
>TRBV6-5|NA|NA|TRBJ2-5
CASRPDRWETQYF
TGTGCCAGCAGACCCGACAGGTGGGAGACCCAGTACTTC
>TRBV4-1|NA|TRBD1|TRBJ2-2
CASSPRGQGADTGELFF
TGCGCCAGCAGCCCCCGGGGACAGGGGGCTGACACCGGGGAGCTGTTTTTT
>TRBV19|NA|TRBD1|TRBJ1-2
CASSTRDRDHGYTF
TGTGCCAGTAGTACTCGGGACAGGGATCATGGCTACACCTTC
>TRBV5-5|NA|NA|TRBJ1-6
CASSSGPDFVNSPLHF
TGTGCCAGCAGCTCCGGTCCCGATTTCGTAAATTCACCCCTCCACTTT
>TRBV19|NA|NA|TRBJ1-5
CASSPGHHSNQPQHF
TGTGCCAGTAGCCCGGGACACCATAGCAATCAGCCCCAGCATTTT
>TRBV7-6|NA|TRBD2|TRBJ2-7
CASSPTSGTRSSYEQYF
TGTGCCAGCAGCCCGACTAGCGGGACCCGTTCATCCTACGAGCAGTACTTC
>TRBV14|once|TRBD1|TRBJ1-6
CASSQEWDRGYSPLHF
TGTGCCAGCAGCCAAGAATGGGACAGGGGATATTCACCCCTCCACTTT
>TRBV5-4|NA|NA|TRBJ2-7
CASSFAPGLVNEQYF
TGTGCCAGCAGTTTCGCTCCGGGACTCGTGAACGAGCAGTACTTC
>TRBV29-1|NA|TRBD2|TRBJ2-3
CSVRLGLAGPGDTQYF
TGCAGCGTTCGTTTGGGACTAGCGGGACCTGGGGATACGCAGTATTTT
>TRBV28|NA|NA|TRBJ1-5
CASSTEGVANQPQHF
TGTGCCAGCAGTACCGAGGGGGTAGCAAATCAGCCCCAGCATTTT
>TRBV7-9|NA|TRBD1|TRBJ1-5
CASSPPTGEGQPQHF
TGTGCCAGCAGCCCTCCAACAGGGGAAGGGCAGCCCCAGCATTTT
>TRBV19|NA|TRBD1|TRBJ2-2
CASSSDRDRDLGTGELFF
TGTGCCAGTAGTAGCGACCGGGACAGGGACTTGGGCACCGGGGAGCTGTTTTTT
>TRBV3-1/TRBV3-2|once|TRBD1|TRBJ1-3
CASRQDRSGRNTIYF
TGTGCCAGCAGACAGGACAGGTCCGGGCGAAACACCATATATTTT
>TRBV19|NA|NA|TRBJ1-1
CASSPFRQDTEAFF
TGTGCCAGTAGTCCTTTCCGACAGGACACTGAAGCTTTCTTT
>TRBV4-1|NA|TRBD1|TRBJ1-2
CASSQDWGQGAVRRYGYTF
TGCGCCAGCAGCCAAGATTGGGGACAGGGGGCGGTTAGACGCTATGGCTACACCTTC
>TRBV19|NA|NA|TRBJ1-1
CASSIGRQSVQAFF
TGTGCCAGTAGTATAGGCAGACAGTCCGTTCAAGCTTTCTTT
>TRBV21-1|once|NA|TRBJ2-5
CASSKVTSQKETQYF
TGTGCCAGCAGCAAAGTCACTAGCCAAAAAGAGACCCAGTACTTC